The 9 T cell receptor beta chains listed next were all sequenced from one sample in a study of blood T cell repertoires in COVID-19. Assay: immunoSEQ multiplex PCR; the TCRdb copy retains only in-frame clones and omits some. Among 240,000 or so clones listed, about three quarters were seen once. The sequencing input was peripheral blood. The origin of the receptors is a woman of 80 years or more with acute or convalescent COVID-19.

The chain employs TRBV6-6 and TRBJ1-6; TRBD1 agrees at 8 bases. The CDR3 runs to 16 residues. Germline V gene lookup returns CDR1 MNHNY and CDR2 SVGAGI (reference sequence). Trimming took 7 bases from V and 10 from J; bases not matched to a gene: 15. DNA for the CDR3: TGTGCCAGCACCAAACTCGCTGGACAGGGAGGATCACCCCTCCACTTT. Its protein is CASTKLAGQGGSPLHF.

The DNA of the CDR3 is TGTGCCAGTAGTATTCCCCGCGGTCCGATTTTAGAGCAGTTCTTC. Translation: CASSIPRGPILEQFF. The chain employs TRBV19 and TRBJ2-1, with D unclear. The germline V and J ends were trimmed by 3 bases and 10 bases, with 19 bases remaining between them. The germline V gene encodes CDR1 LNHDA and CDR2 SQIVND (reference sequence). This CDR3 contains 15 residues.

This clone occurred a few times. The V gene is TRBV7-9, the J gene TRBJ1-1; D is perhaps TRBD1 (5 bases). The V end was cut by 1 base, the J end by 8 bases, with 8 bases between. Looked up from germline, CDR1 is SEHNR and CDR2 is FQNEAQ (reference sequence). The CDR3 is 12 residues long. In DNA, the CDR3 is TGTGCCAGCAGCTTAGGGTCAGGGGAAGCTTTCTTT. Its translation: CASSLGSGEAFF.

The rearrangement links TRBV21-1 to TRBJ2-3; TRBD2 was called by the table and not checked on the DNA. TRBV21-1 is a documented pseudogene. The CDR3 spans 22 residues. The CDR3 loop reads CASSKIANTGTSGRRPRNTQYF. CDR3 DNA sequence: TGTGCCAGCAGCAAAATTGCGAACACCGGGACTAGCGGGAGGCGCCCCCGGAATACGCAGTATTTT.

This chain connects TRBV2 to TRBJ2-1; 12 bases fit TRBD2. Germline loops: CDR1 SNHLY, CDR2 FYNNEI. The CDR3 contains 16 residues. The ends lost 2 bases at V and 6 bases at J; junction bases unmatched: 5. CDR3 sequence (DNA): TGTGCCAGCAGTGAAACCGGGACTAGCGGGTCCAATGAGCAGTTCTTC. It is translated as CASSETGTSGSNEQFF. The full variable domain, in which reference TRBV2 and TRBJ2-1 provide the parts outside the CDR3, is EPEVTQTPSHQVTQMGQEVILRCVPISNHLYFYWYRQILGQKVEFLVSFYNNEISEKSEIFDDQFSVERPDGSNFTLKIRSTKLEDSAMYFCASSETGTSGSNEQFFGPGTRLTVL.

The chain couples TRBV30 to TRBJ2-3; TRBD2 agrees at 7 bases. The V segment lost 0 bases and the J segment 4 bases; nucleotides outside the gene matches: 10. Germline V gene sequence: CDR1 GTSNPN, CDR2 SVGIG (reference sequence). CDR3 size: 16 residues. CDR3 sequence (DNA): TGTGCCTGGAGTGTAGCTTTGGGAGGGTCCGCAGATACGCAGTATTTT. Protein product: CAWSVALGGSADTQYF.

The genes are TRBV27 and TRBJ1-1; possibly TRBD1 for D (6 bases). Looked up from germline, CDR1 is MNHEY and CDR2 is SMNVEV (reference sequence). The CDR3 has 16 residues. The germline V and J ends were trimmed by 2 bases and 3 bases, with 16 bases remaining between them. The CDR3 DNA follows: TGTGCCAGCAGTTTAACAGGGCAAAGGGCGGACACTGAAGCTTTCTTT. Translating it yields CASSLTGQRADTEAFF.

This chain joins TRBV10-1 and TRBJ1-2, with a tentative D call TRBD1 (5 bases). The CDR3 is 13 residues long. The V gene's germline CDR1 is WNHNN and CDR2 SYGVQD (reference sequence). V was shortened by 4 bases and J by 3 bases, with 9 bases between the two germline ends. The CDR3 protein is CASSAGADYGYTF. In nucleotides, the CDR3 is TGCGCCAGCAGTGCTGGGGCAGACTATGGCTACACCTTC.

V is TRBV3-1 (or the pseudogene TRBV3-2) and J is TRBJ2-5; D might be TRBD2 (5 bases). V was shortened by 2 bases and J by 5 bases, with 6 bases between the two germline ends. In germline, CDR1 is LGHDT, CDR2 YNNKEL (reference sequence). The length of the CDR3 is 12 residues. The CDR3 loop is CASSQRGETQYF. The DNA for the CDR3 is TGTGCCAGCAGCCAACGAGGGGAGACCCAGTACTTC.